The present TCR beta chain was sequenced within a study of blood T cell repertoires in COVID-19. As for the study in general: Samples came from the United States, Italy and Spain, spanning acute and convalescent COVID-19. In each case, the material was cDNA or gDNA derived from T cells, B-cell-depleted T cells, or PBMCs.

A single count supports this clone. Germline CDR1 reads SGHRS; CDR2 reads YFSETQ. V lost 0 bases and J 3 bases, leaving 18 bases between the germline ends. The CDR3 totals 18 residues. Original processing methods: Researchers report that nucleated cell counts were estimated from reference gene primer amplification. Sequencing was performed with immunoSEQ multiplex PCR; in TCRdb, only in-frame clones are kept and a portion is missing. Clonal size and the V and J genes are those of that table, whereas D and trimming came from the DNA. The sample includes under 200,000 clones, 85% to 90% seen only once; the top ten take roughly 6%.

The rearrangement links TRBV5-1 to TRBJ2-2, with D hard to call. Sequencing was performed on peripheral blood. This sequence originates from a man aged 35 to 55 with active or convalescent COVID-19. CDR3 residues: CASSLESARRLDTGELFF. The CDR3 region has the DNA TGCGCCAGCAGCTTGGAGTCAGCCCGGCGGTTAGACACCGGGGAGCTGTTTTTT.